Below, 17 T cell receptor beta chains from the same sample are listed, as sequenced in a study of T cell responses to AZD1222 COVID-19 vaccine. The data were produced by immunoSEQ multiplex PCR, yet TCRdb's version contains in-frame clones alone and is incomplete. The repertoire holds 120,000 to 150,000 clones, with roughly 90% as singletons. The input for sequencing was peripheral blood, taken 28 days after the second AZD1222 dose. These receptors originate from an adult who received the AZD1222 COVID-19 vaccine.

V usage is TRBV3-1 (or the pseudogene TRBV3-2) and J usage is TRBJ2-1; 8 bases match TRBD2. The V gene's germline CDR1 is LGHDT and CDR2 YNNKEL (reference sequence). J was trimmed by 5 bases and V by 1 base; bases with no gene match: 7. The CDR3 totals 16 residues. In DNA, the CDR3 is TGTGCCAGCAGCCAAGGGGCTAGCGGGTACGACAATGAGCAGTTCTTC. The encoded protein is CASSQGASGYDNEQFF.

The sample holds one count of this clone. The chain's CDR3 is CASSWSTEAFF. CDR3 bases: TGTGCCAGTAGTTGGTCCACTGAAGCTTTCTTT. This chain connects TRBV19 to TRBJ1-1; D is uncertain. Germline V gene data show CDR1 as LNHDA and CDR2 as SQIVND (reference sequence). V shed 5 bases and J shed 4 bases, with 5 bases lying between them. There are 11 residues in the CDR3.

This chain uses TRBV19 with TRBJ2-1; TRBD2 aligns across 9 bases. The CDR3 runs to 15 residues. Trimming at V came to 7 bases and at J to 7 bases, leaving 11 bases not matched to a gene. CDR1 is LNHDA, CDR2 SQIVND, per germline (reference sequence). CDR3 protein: CASTILASGKNEQFF. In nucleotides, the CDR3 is TGTGCCAGTACCATATTGGCTAGCGGGAAGAATGAGCAGTTCTTC.

The CDR3 DNA reads TGCGCCAGCAGCCCCCCCGGGGCACGGGCGACTGAAGCTTTCTTT. Translating it yields CASSPPGARATEAFF. The genes are TRBV4-1 and TRBJ1-1; D may be TRBD1 (5 bases). V was cut by 4 bases and J by 5 bases, with 17 bases left in between. The CDR3 covers 15 residues. Looked up from germline, CDR1 is MGHRA and CDR2 is YSYEKL.

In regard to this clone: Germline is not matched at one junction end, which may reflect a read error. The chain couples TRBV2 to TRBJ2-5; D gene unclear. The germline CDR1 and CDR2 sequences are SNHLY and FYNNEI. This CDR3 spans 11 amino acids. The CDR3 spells CASREGETQYF. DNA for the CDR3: TGTGCCAGCAGGGAAGGGGAGACCCAGTACTTC.

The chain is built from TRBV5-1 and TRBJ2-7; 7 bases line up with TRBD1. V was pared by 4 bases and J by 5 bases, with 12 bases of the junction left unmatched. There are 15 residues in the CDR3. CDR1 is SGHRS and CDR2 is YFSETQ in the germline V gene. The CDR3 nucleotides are TGCGCCAGCAGCGCCGGGGTGGGGACAGCAGACGAGCAGTACTTC. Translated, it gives CASSAGVGTADEQYF.

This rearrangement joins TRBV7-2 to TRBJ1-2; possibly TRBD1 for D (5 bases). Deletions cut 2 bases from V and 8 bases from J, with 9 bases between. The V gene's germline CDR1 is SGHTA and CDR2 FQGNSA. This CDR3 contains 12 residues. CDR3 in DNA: TGTGCCAGCAGCTTATGGGGGAACGGCTACACCTTC. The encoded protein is CASSLWGNGYTF.

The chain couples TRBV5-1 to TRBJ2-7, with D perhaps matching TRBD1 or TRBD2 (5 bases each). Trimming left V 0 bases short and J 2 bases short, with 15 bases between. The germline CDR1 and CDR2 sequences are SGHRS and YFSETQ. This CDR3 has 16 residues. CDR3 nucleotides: TGCGCCAGCAGCTTGGGGAGAGGGGCGAAAACCTACGAGCAGTACTTC. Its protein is CASSLGRGAKTYEQYF.

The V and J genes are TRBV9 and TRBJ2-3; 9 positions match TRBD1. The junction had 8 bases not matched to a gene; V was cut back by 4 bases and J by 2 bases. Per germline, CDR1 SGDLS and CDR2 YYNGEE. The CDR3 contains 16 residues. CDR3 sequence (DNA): TGTGCCAGCAGCCAATCTACAGGGGGCCCCACAGATACGCAGTATTTT. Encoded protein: CASSQSTGGPTDTQYF.

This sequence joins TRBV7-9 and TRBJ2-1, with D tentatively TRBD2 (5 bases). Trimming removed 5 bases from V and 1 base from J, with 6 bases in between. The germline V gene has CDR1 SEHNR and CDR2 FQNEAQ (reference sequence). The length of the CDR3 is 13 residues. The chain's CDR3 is CASSGSSYNEQFF. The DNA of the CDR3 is TGTGCCAGCAGCGGGAGTTCCTACAATGAGCAGTTCTTC. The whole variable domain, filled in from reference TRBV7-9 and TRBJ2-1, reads DTGVSQNPRHKITKRGQNVTFRCDPISEHNRLYWYRQTLGQGPEFLTYFQNEAQLEKSRLLSDRFSAERPKGSFSTLEIQRTEQGDSAMYLCASSGSSYNEQFFGPGTRLTVL.

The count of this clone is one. The CDR3 region has the DNA TGCGCCAGCAGCCCCGACCGGAGGGCAAAACTGTTTTTT. This codes for CASSPDRRAKLFF. The chain recombines TRBV4-3 with TRBJ1-4; no firm D call. This CDR3 spans 13 amino acids. V dropped 4 bases and J dropped 10 bases, with 13 bases sitting between them. Germline values: CDR1 LGHNA, CDR2 YSLEER.

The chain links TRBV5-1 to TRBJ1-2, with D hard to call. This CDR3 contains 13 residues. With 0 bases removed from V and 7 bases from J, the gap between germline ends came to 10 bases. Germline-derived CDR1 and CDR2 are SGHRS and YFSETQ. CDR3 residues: CASSLEGLSGYTF. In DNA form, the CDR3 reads TGCGCCAGCAGCTTGGAGGGTTTAAGTGGCTACACCTTC.

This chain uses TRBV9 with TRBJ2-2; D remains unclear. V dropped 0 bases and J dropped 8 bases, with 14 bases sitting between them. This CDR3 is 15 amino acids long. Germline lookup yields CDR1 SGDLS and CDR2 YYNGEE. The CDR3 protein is CASSVEGSLSGELFF. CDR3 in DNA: TGTGCCAGCAGCGTAGAGGGTTCTTTATCTGGGGAGCTGTTTTTT.

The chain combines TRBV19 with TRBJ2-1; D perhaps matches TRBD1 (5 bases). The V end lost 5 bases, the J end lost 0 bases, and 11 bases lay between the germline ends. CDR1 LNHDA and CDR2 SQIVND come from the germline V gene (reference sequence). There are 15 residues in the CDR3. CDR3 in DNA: TGTGCCAGTAGTCCGGACACCCGCTCCTACAATGAGCAGTTCTTC. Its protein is CASSPDTRSYNEQFF. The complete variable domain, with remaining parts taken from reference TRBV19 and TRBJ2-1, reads DGGITQSPKYLFRKEGQNVTLSCEQNLNHDAMYWYRQDPGQGLRLIYYSQIVNDFQKGDIAEGYSVSREKKESFPLTVTSAQKNPTAFYLCASSPDTRSYNEQFFGPGTRLTVL.

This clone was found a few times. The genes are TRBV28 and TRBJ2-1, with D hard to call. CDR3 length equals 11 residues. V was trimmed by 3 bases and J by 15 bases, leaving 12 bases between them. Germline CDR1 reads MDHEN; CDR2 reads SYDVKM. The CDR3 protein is CASSFNGVWFF. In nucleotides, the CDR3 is TGTGCCAGCAGTTTTAATGGGGTCTGGTTCTTC.

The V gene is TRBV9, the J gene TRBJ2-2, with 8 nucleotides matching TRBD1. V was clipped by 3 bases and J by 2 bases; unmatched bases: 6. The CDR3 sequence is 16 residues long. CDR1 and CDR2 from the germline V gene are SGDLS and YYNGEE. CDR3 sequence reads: CASSARTGRNTGELFF. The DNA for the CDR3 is TGTGCCAGCAGCGCCCGGACAGGGAGAAACACCGGGGAGCTGTTTTTT.

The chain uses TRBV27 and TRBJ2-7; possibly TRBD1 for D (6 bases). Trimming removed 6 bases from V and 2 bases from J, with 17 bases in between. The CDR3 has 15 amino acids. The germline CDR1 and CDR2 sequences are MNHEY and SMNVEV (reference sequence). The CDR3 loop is CASRRGWTEAYEQYF. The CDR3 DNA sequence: TGTGCCAGCAGAAGGGGGTGGACCGAAGCCTACGAGCAGTACTTC.